This T cell receptor beta chain was sequenced in a study of cytomegalovirus exposure and HLA in healthy donors. A few counts support this clone. Its antigen remains unknown. The study, taken as a whole, reports: It was shown in a later analysis that HLA-associated TCR beta chains were more clonally expanded than other, equally common chains.

The PCR ran on 60 Vbeta and 13 Jbeta primers. Clones were read by immunoSEQ multiplex PCR, and TCRdb kept only the in-frame ones, dropping some. The data contain some 140,000 clones, approximately 10% of them singletons. Trimming at V came to 0 bases and at J to 6 bases, leaving 2 bases not matched to a gene. The germline V gene encodes CDR1 LNHNV and CDR2 YYDKDF (reference sequence). The CDR3 runs to 15 residues. Sequenced input: PBMCs. This TCR came from a woman aged 40 to 55 in good health and CMV-seropositive. V and J are TRBV15 and TRBJ2-5; 12 nucleotides line up with TRBD1. DNA of the CDR3: TGTGCCACCAGCAGAGACCGGGACAGGGGGCAGACCCAGTACTTC. It is translated as CATSRDRDRGQTQYF.